A selection of T cell receptor beta chains follows, all from one sample in a study of CD8 T cells in Susac syndrome. Each CDR3 protein gets one entry after TCRdb re-called the immunoSEQ multiplex PCR reads with MiXCR. The sample lists approximately 160,000 distinct CDR3 sequences; about 91% were seen once. Sequencing was done on a sample of CD4+ T cells from PBMCs. These receptors were obtained from a human donor in good health. CDR3s leave out the opening cysteine and the closing phenylalanine or tryptophan. A D gene is named only where the DNA matches it firmly.

V gene	J gene	D gene	CDR3 protein
TRBV20-1	TRBJ2-7	TRBD2	SARELAGQAAGEQY
TRBV6-1	TRBJ1-2	-	ATIPSGFYAAGYT
TRBV5-1	TRBJ2-3	TRBD1	ASSLGSGGLKRDTQY
TRBV12-3/TRBV12-4	TRBJ2-3	-	ASSGTLSTDTQY
TRBV30	TRBJ2-2	-	AWSETWNTGELF
TRBV19	TRBJ2-5	-	ASSIEQTQETQY
TRBV20-1	TRBJ2-7	-	SARDVVQGYEQY
TRBV20-1	TRBJ1-2	TRBD1	SALTGKTYGYT
TRBV6-2/TRBV6-3	TRBJ2-7	-	ASTRYRLMSYEQY
TRBV20-1	TRBJ2-3	-	SGGAPQGDTQY
TRBV6-2/TRBV6-3	TRBJ1-5	TRBD1	ASIPGGWGSNQPQH
TRBV29-1	TRBJ2-7	TRBD2	SAQTSGFEQY
TRBV6-5	TRBJ2-7	-	ASIPMRGGYEQY
TRBV4-3	TRBJ1-3	TRBD1	ASSQASGTGVISGNTIY
TRBV20-1	TRBJ1-1	-	SASRGPGDTEAF
TRBV3-1	TRBJ2-2	-	ASSQGPESGELF
TRBV7-2	TRBJ2-6	-	ASSLVGSPFANVLT
TRBV19	TRBJ2-7	-	ASSSSGVGTYEQY
TRBV5-6	TRBJ1-3	-	ASSLVGTTTGNTIY
TRBV2	TRBJ2-3	-	ASSRTASTDTQY
TRBV7-9	TRBJ2-1	TRBD2	ASSRPGLARNEQF
TRBV15	TRBJ2-1	-	ATSNNPKGEDEQF